What follows are 24 T cell receptor beta chains derived from one specimen sequenced in a study of shared clonotypes between healthy human individuals. Generated by immunoSEQ multiplex PCR, the TCRdb table keeps only in-frame clones and is missing some. The table has around 300,000 clones, around 90% seen once. Material for sequencing was memory CD8+ T cells sorted from blood. The subset: CD45RO+ cells pooled with CCR7-negative TemRA cells. Every receptor here comes from a man younger than 35 in good health.

The chain joins TRBV7-2 to TRBJ1-2; possibly TRBD1 for D (6 bases). The V end was cut by 3 bases, the J end by 8 bases, with 19 bases between. CDR1 SGHTA and CDR2 FQGNSA come from the germline V gene. The CDR3 contains 15 residues. The CDR3 reads CASSFTDRLPGGYTF. DNA for the CDR3: TGTGCCAGCAGCTTTACGGACAGACTCCCGGGGGGCTACACCTTC.

The rearrangement joins TRBV10-1 to TRBJ1-2, with D unclear. The germline V gene encodes CDR1 WNHNN and CDR2 SYGVQD (reference sequence). V lost 4 bases, J lost 8 bases, and 11 bases lay in between. The CDR3 loop spans 12 amino acids. Here the CDR3 reads CASSVGVGGYTF. The CDR3 DNA sequence: TGCGCCAGCAGTGTGGGAGTGGGAGGCTACACCTTC.

This clone was observed a single time. This sequence joins TRBV6-6 and TRBJ1-4, with D perhaps TRBD1 (6 bases). The CDR3 is made up of 14 amino acids. Germline V gene sequence: CDR1 MNHNY, CDR2 SVGAGI (reference sequence). Trimming took 2 bases from V and 8 from J, leaving 12 bases between them. The CDR3 DNA is TGTGCCAGCAGTTACGCAGGGGTAGTAGAAAAACTGTTTTTT. This translates into CASSYAGVVEKLFF.

This rearrangement joins TRBV7-6 to TRBJ1-2, with D possibly being TRBD1 (5 bases). V lost 1 base and J lost 4, with 13 bases in between. CDR1 SGHVS and CDR2 FNYEAQ come from the germline V gene. CDR3 size: 15 residues. This CDR3 reads CASSLGPGGIYGYTF. CDR3 sequence (DNA): TGTGCCAGCAGCTTAGGACCCGGGGGAATCTATGGCTACACCTTC.

CDR3 sequence (DNA): TGTGCCAGCTCCCCGAGGGGCGGTGCAACTAATGAAAAACTGTTTTTT. Its translation is CASSPRGGATNEKLFF. The rearrangement joins TRBV19 to TRBJ1-4; maybe TRBD1 (5 bases). This CDR3 has 16 residues. The V gene's germline CDR1 is LNHDA and CDR2 SQIVND (reference sequence). V gave up 9 bases and J gave up 0 bases, with 17 bases separating them.

V and J are TRBV11-3 and TRBJ2-1, with 9 nucleotides matching TRBD2. V trimming: 0 bases; J trimming: 7 bases; junction bases outside the gene matches: 4. Per germline, CDR1 SGHNT and CDR2 YENEEA. This CDR3 is built from 15 residues. CDR3 in amino acids: CASSLDRLADNEQFF. The DNA of the CDR3 is TGTGCCAGCAGCTTAGATAGACTAGCGGATAATGAGCAGTTCTTC.

The chain couples TRBV7-2 to TRBJ2-7, with D tentatively TRBD1 (5 bases). The CDR3 length is 15 residues. Germline V gene sequence: CDR1 SGHTA, CDR2 FQGNSA. Trimming removed 5 bases at V and 0 bases at J, with 14 bases between. The CDR3 loop reads CASSLRGLSSYEQYF. The CDR3 nucleotides are TGTGCCAGCAGCCTTAGGGGCTTAAGCTCCTACGAGCAGTACTTC.

CDR3: CASSQGGRAYQETQYF. For the CDR3, the DNA is TGCGCCAGCAGCCAAGGCGGGAGGGCTTACCAAGAGACCCAGTACTTC. This rearrangement joins TRBV4-1 to TRBJ2-5, with TRBD2 matching 9 bases. J lost 0 bases, V lost 1 base, and 3 bases had no gene match. The CDR3 has 16 amino acids. The V gene's germline CDR1 is MGHRA and CDR2 YSYEKL.

The sample holds many counts of this clone. The sample contains more than one DNA sequence encoding this CDR3. This chain uses TRBV27 with TRBJ2-2; unclear D gene. Between the trimmed V and J ends, which lost 5 bases and 4 bases, there was a span of 5 bases. The CDR3 runs to 12 residues. Germline CDR1 reads MNHEY; CDR2 reads SMNVEV (reference sequence). The chain's CDR3 is CASSPLTGELFF. Here the CDR3 DNA reads TGTGCCAGCAGTCCACTCACCGGGGAGCTGTTTTTT.

The chain couples TRBV9 to TRBJ2-7; D is possibly TRBD1 (6 bases). Germline assignment: CDR1 SGDLS and CDR2 YYNGEE. The CDR3 sequence is 14 residues long. V shed 4 bases and J shed 3 bases, with 14 bases lying between them. The CDR3 protein is CASSLGPTGYEQYF. The DNA for the CDR3 is TGTGCCAGCAGCTTGGGCCCGACAGGCTACGAGCAGTACTTC.

The sample holds one count of this clone. The chain's CDR3 is CAGDRGLYYGYTF. CDR3 in DNA: TGTGCCGGCGATAGGGGGTTGTACTATGGCTACACCTTC. The chain combines TRBV30 with TRBJ1-2; a possible D gene is TRBD1 (6 bases). With 8 bases removed from V and 3 bases from J, the gap between germline ends came to 16 bases. Germline CDR1 and CDR2: GTSNPN and SVGIG (reference sequence). This CDR3 spans 13 amino acids. Drawing the rest from reference TRBV30 and TRBJ1-2, the complete variable domain is SQTIHQWPATLVQPVGSPLSLECTVEGTSNPNLYWYRQAAGRGLQLLFYSVGIGQISSEVPQNLSASRPQDRQFILSSKKLLLSDSGFYLCAGDRGLYYGYTFGSGTRLTVV.

CDR3 region: CASSLGGLPETQYF. The CDR3 DNA reads as TGTGCCAGCAGCTTGGGGGGACTCCCAGAGACCCAGTACTTC. The chain joins TRBV5-4 to TRBJ2-5; D is possibly TRBD2 (6 bases). Germline V gene lookup returns CDR1 SGHNT and CDR2 YYREEE (reference sequence). The CDR3 contains 14 residues. V was shortened by 0 bases and J by 4 bases, with 10 bases between the two germline ends.

This chain joins TRBV18 and TRBJ2-1; D gene uncertain. Germline V gene lookup returns CDR1 KGHSH and CDR2 LQKENI. The V and J ends lost 3 bases and 8 bases respectively, with 5 bases between them. This CDR3 contains 11 residues. The DNA for the CDR3 is TGTGCCAGCTCACCCGCGGATGAGCAGTTCTTC. It specifies CASSPADEQFF. Full variable domain (rest looked up from reference TRBV18 and TRBJ2-1): NAGVMQNPRHLVRRRGQEARLRCSPMKGHSHVYWYRQLPEEGLKFMVYLQKENIIDESGMPKERFSAEFPKEGPSILRIQQVVRGDSAAYFCASSPADEQFFGPGTRLTVL.

The rearrangement joins TRBV6-5 to TRBJ1-4; D uncertain. Trimming stripped 0 bases from V and 10 bases from J, with 9 bases between. This CDR3 is 13 amino acids long. The V gene's germline CDR1 is MNHEY and CDR2 SVGAGI. CDR3 sequence (DNA): TGTGCCAGCAGTTACTCGGGTGACGGAAAACTGTTTTTT. It codes for CASSYSGDGKLFF.

The V gene is TRBV5-1, the J gene TRBJ2-2; 10 bases match TRBD2. The ends lost 3 bases at V and 9 bases at J; junction bases unmatched: 20. Germline CDR1 and CDR2: SGHRS and YFSETQ. The CDR3 loop spans 19 amino acids. CDR3 protein: CASSSSKRMSGRALRELFF. The CDR3 coding sequence is TGCGCCAGCAGCTCGTCTAAACGGATGAGCGGGAGGGCCCTGAGGGAGCTGTTTTTT.

The chain recombines TRBV6-1 with TRBJ2-7, with 9 bases aligning to TRBD1. The germline V gene encodes CDR1 MNHNS and CDR2 SASEGT. V gave up 2 bases and J gave up 2 bases; unmatched junction bases: 4. The CDR3 sequence is 15 residues long. The chain's CDR3 is CASSEWDRVTYEQYF. The CDR3 nucleotides read TGTGCCAGCAGTGAATGGGACAGGGTAACCTACGAGCAGTACTTC.

The V and J genes are TRBV6-6 and TRBJ2-7; TRBD1 is a possible D gene (6 bases). Germline V gives CDR1 MNHNY, CDR2 SVGAGI (reference sequence). The CDR3 runs 16 residues. V was shortened by 0 bases and J by 4 bases, with 16 bases between the two germline ends. The CDR3 DNA reads TGTGCCAGCAGTTACTCGATTCAGGGGTGGGAATACGAGCAGTACTTC. This codes for CASSYSIQGWEYEQYF.

The rearrangement links TRBV6-6 to TRBJ2-7, with unresolved D. CDR3 length equals 13 residues. Germline CDR1 is MNHNY and CDR2 is SVGAGI (reference sequence). Trimming left V 2 bases short and J 7 bases short, with 12 bases between. This chain's CDR3 is CASSYNRQTEQYF. The CDR3 DNA is TGTGCCAGCAGTTACAATCGGCAGACTGAGCAGTACTTC.

CDR3 coding DNA: TGTGCCAGCAGCCCGTTGTTGACAGATACGCAGTATTTT. Its protein product is CASSPLLTDTQYF. J is TRBJ2-3 and V is TRBV9; D is undetermined. The CDR3 consists of 13 residues. The germline gives CDR1 SGDLS, CDR2 YYNGEE. Trimming pared 4 bases from V and 3 bases from J, leaving 9 bases between.

This clone was picked up many times. The gene calls are TRBV10-1 and TRBJ2-2; the D is unclear. The CDR3 has 12 residues. Trimming took 2 bases from V and 7 from J, leaving 5 bases between them. Germline V gene data show CDR1 as WNHNN and CDR2 as SYGVQD (reference sequence). CDR3 sequence (DNA): TGCGCCAGCAGTGAGAGTAACGGGGAGCTGTTTTTT. Translated: CASSESNGELFF.

V usage is TRBV27 and J usage is TRBJ2-2; 9 bases agree with TRBD2. Germline V gene data show CDR1 as MNHEY and CDR2 as SMNVEV (reference sequence). V gave up 2 bases and J gave up 5 bases; unmatched junction bases: 12. The CDR3 loop spans 18 amino acids. In DNA, the CDR3 is TGTGCCAGCAGTTTAGCCCCACCTAGCGGGATGTCAACCGGGGAGCTGTTTTTT. Translation gives CASSLAPPSGMSTGELFF.

The DNA for the CDR3 is TGTGCCAGCGGCCTGGGGCTGCACTATGGCTACACCTTC. Amino acid sequence: CASGLGLHYGYTF. J is TRBJ1-2 and V is TRBV27, with D tentatively TRBD1 (5 bases). The CDR3 is 13 residues long. Germline lookup yields CDR1 MNHEY and CDR2 SMNVEV (reference sequence). The V end was cut by 8 bases, the J end by 3 bases, with 13 bases between.

This chain connects TRBV5-6 to TRBJ1-2; TRBD1 might be the D (5 bases). This CDR3 has 14 residues. V lost 0 bases, J lost 4 bases, and 10 bases lay in between. Germline CDR1 SGHDT, CDR2 YYEEEE. CDR3 protein: CASSLGDGGYGYTF. The CDR3 coding sequence is TGTGCCAGCAGCTTGGGGGACGGGGGCTATGGCTACACCTTC. The variable domain in full, completed from reference TRBV5-6 and TRBJ1-2, reads DAGVTQSPTHLIKTRGQQVTLRCSPKSGHDTVSWYQQALGQGPQFIFQYYEEEERQRGNFPDRFSGHQFPNYSSELNVNALLLGDSALYLCASSLGDGGYGYTFGSGTRLTVV.

CDR3 DNA: TGTGCCACCAGCAGAGAGGGCAGGGAGGTAGTAGAGACCCAGTACTTC. Amino acids: CATSREGREVVETQYF. The rearrangement uses TRBV15 and TRBJ2-5, with D perhaps matching TRBD2 (6 bases). Germline values: CDR1 LNHNV, CDR2 YYDKDF (reference sequence). The CDR3 runs 16 residues. V lost 0 bases, J lost 4 bases, and 15 bases lay in between.